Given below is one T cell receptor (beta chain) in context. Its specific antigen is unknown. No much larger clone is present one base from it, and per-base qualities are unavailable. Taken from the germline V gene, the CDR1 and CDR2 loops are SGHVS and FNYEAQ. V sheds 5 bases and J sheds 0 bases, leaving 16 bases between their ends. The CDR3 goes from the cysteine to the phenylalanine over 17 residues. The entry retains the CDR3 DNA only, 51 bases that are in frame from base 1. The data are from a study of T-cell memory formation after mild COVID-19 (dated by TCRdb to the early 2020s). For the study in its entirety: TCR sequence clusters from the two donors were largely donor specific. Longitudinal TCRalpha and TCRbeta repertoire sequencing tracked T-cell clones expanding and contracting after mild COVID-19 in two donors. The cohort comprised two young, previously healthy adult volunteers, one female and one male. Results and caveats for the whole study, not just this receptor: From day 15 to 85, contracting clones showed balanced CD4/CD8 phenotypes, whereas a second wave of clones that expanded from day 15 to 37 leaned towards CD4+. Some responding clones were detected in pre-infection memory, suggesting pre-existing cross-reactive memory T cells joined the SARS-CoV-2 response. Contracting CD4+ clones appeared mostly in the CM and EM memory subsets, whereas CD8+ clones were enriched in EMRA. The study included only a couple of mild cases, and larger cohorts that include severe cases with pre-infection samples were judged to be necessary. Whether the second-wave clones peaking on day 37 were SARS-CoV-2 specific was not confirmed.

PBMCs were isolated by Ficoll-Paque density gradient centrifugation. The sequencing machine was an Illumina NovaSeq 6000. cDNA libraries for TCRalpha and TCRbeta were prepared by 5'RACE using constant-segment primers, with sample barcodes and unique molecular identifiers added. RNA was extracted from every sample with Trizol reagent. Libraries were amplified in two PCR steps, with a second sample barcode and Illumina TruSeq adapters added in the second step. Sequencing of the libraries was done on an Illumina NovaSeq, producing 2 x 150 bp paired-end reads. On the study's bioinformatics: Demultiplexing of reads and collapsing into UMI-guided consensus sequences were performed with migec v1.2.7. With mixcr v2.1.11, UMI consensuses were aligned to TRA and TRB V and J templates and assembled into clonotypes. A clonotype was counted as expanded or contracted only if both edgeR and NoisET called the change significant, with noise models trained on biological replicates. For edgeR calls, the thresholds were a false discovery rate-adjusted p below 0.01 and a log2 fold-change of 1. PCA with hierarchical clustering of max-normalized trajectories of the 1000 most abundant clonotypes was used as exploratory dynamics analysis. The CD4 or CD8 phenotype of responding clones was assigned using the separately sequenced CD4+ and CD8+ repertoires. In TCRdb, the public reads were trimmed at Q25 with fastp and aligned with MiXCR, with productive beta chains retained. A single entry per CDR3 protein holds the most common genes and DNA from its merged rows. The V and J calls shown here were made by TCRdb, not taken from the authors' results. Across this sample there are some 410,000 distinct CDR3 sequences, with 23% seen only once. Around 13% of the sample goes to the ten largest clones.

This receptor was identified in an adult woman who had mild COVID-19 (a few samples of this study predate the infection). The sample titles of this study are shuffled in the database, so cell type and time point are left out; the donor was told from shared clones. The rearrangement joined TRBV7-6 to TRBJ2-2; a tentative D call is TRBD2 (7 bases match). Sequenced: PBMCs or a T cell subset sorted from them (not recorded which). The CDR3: CASSPRGAGANTGELFF. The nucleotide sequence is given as TGTGCCAGCAGCCCCCGGGGGGCGGGTGCGAACACCGGGGAGCTGTTTTTT.